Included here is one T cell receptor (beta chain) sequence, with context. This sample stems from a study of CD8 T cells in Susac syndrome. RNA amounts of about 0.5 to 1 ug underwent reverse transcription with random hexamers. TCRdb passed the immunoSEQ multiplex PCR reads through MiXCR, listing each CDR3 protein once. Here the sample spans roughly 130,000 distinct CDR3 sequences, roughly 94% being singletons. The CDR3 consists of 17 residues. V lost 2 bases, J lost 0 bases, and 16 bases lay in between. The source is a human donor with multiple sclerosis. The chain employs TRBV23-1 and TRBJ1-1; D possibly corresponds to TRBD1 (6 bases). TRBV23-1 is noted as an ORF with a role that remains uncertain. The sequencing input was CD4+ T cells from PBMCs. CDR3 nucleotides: TGCGCCAGCAGTCAACGCGAAGGGGACACGGTGAACACTGAAGCTTTCTTT. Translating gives CASSQREGDTVNTEAFF.